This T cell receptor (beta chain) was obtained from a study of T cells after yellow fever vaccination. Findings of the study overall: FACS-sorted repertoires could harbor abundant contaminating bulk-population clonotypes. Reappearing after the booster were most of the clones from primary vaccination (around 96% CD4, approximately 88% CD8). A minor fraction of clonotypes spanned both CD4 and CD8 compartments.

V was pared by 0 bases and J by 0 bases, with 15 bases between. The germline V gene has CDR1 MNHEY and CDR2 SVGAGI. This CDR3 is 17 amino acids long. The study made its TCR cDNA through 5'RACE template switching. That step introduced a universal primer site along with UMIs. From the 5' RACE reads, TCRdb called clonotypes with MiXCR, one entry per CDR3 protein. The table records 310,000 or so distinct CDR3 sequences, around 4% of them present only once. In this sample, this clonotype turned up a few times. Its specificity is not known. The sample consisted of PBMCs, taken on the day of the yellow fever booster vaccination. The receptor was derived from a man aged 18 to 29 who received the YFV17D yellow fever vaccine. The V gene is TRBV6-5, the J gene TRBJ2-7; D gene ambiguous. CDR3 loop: CASSYSDHSRSSYEQYF. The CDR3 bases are TGTGCCAGCAGTTACTCGGATCACAGCAGGAGCTCCTACGAGCAGTACTTC.